The clone carrying this T cell receptor beta chain has just a few counts. The antigen remains unidentified. The CDR3 extends over 16 amino acids. With 0 bases removed from V and 2 bases from J, the gap between germline ends came to 13 bases. Germline V gene lookup returns CDR1 MNHEY and CDR2 SVGAGI. This record belongs to a study of identical twins. Unique molecular identifiers were present on the cDNA, which also gained a universal primer site by template switching. One entry per CDR3 protein, called by TCRdb with MiXCR from the 5' RACE reads. The sample lists some 790,000 distinct CDR3 sequences, 15% to 20% seen once, with around 13% in the top ten. Findings of the study overall: There is a chance that invariant MAIT and iNKT cells partially muddied zero-insertion analyses. Cord blood beta clonotypes that were abundant carried fewer insertions, and memory repertoires showed no such trend.

This sample was also put to use in a study of T cells expressing NK-cell markers.

The sequenced sample was PBMCs. The chain recombines TRBV6-5 with TRBJ1-1; D gene ambiguous. The receptor's source is a woman between 18 and 29 years old in good health. In DNA, the CDR3 is TGTGCCAGCAGTTACTCGAGGCCAGCCTTAAACACTGAAGCTTTCTTT. The encoded protein is CASSYSRPALNTEAFF.